Each of the 15 T cell receptor beta chains below was sequenced from the same sample in a study of regulatory T cells in long-lasting Graves disease. Researchers made TCR beta libraries by using iRepertoire HTBI primers and running Arm-PCR on CDR3 regions. In TCRdb, the multiplex PCR reads were re-called with MiXCR into one record per CDR3 protein. The repertoire has about 420,000 distinct CDR3 sequences, around 20% of them found once; the top ten carry approximately 25%. This sample's time point: persistent/refractory GD, antithyroid drugs over 5 years with positive TRAb. The authors made the TCR library using RNA they extracted from PBMCs. Sample: peripheral blood mononuclear cells (PBMCs), taken when the disease was refractory, from a patient treated with antithyroid drugs. These receptor sequences come from a female donor with Graves disease.

V usage is TRBV7-2 and J usage is TRBJ2-4; TRBD1 aligns across 7 bases. Germline V gene sequence: CDR1 SGHTA, CDR2 FQGNSA. The CDR3 is made up of 17 amino acids. Trimming took 1 base from V and 2 from J; bases not matched to a gene: 8. CDR3 nucleotides: TGTGCCAGCAGCTTAGAGGCGTACAGGGGTCCCAAAAACATTCAGTACTTC. Translating gives CASSLEAYRGPKNIQYF.

This clonotype was seen more than once but under ten times. The chain employs TRBV7-9 and TRBJ1-1, with D possibly being TRBD1 (6 bases). Germline V gene lookup returns CDR1 SEHNR and CDR2 FQNEAQ (reference sequence). CDR3 length: 14 residues. Trimming cost V 7 bases and J 0 bases, with 12 bases left between them. The DNA for the CDR3 is TGTGCCAGCAACCGGGACAACATGAACACTGAAGCTTTCTTT. This codes for CASNRDNMNTEAFF.

This clonotype was seen just once. The chain joins TRBV5-1 to TRBJ2-1, with 9 bases aligning to TRBD2. The V gene end was trimmed by 2 bases and the J gene end by 5 bases; junction bases not matched to a gene: 5. CDR1 is SGHRS and CDR2 is YFSETQ in the germline V gene. This CDR3 is 15 amino acids long. The CDR3 loop is CASSFPGTSNNEQFF. CDR3 in DNA: TGCGCCAGCAGCTTCCCCGGGACTAGCAACAATGAGCAGTTCTTC.

This clonotype has more than one count but fewer than ten. The gene calls are TRBV6-1 and TRBJ1-4; D might be TRBD1 (6 bases). Germline V gene sequence: CDR1 MNHNS, CDR2 SASEGT. This CDR3 spans 15 amino acids. The V and J ends lost 8 bases and 5 bases respectively, with 18 bases between them. The CDR3 loop reads CASSRGGRPNEKLFF. CDR3 in DNA: TGTGCCAGCTCCCGGGGGGGCAGGCCGAATGAAAAACTGTTTTTT.

This clonotype was seen a few times. The rearrangement uses TRBV11-2 and TRBJ2-5; TRBD2 aligns across 7 bases. Germline assignment: CDR1 SGHAT and CDR2 FQNNGV. The trim removed 0 bases at V and 1 base at J, leaving 2 bases unmatched. The CDR3 length is 15 residues. CDR3 sequence reads: CASSLEAGAQETQYF. The CDR3 DNA reads as TGTGCCAGCAGCTTAGAGGCGGGAGCCCAAGAGACCCAGTACTTC.

There are a few counts of this clonotype. One base away lies a much larger clone, so this may be a sequencing read error. The conserved closing phenylalanine or tryptophan is absent in this CDR3, likely reflecting a read error. The chain uses TRBV29-1 and TRBJ1-2; unclear D gene. Trimming cost V 4 bases and J 10 bases, with 16 bases left between them. CDR1 is SQVTM, CDR2 ANQGSEA, per germline. The CDR3 length is 12 residues. The CDR3 bases are TGCAGCGTTGTTCTTGCCGCTATGGACTACACCTCC. This sequence encodes CSVVLAAMDYTS.

This chain links TRBV5-1 with TRBJ2-4, with 7 bases lining up with TRBD1. Germline CDR1 reads SGHRS; CDR2 reads YFSETQ. The V segment lost 0 bases and the J segment 9 bases; nucleotides outside the gene matches: 3. This CDR3 has 13 residues. Written as DNA, the CDR3 is TGCGCCAGCAGCTTGGAGACAGGGTCCATTCAGTACTTC. Protein: CASSLETGSIQYF.

This clonotype was seen ten or more times. The rearrangement links TRBV12-3 or TRBV12-4 to TRBJ1-1, with TRBD1 as a possible D gene (5 bases). V lost 6 bases and J lost 3, with 11 bases in between. The CDR3 totals 13 residues. For the CDR3, the DNA is TGTGCCAGCAGCACCGGGACGTACACTGAAGCTTTCTTT. Protein product: CASSTGTYTEAFF.

The gene calls are TRBV29-1 and TRBJ1-2; D unclear. Germline loops: CDR1 SQVTM, CDR2 ANQGSEA. V lost 6 bases and J 7 bases, leaving 18 bases between the germline ends. The CDR3 totals 13 residues. CDR3 residues: CSVGGLGPAGYTF. CDR3 coding DNA: TGCAGCGTGGGTGGCCTCGGCCCGGCTGGCTACACCTTC.

This clonotype was seen at least ten times. This chain links TRBV7-9 with TRBJ1-2; 7 bases agree with TRBD1. J was trimmed by 2 bases and V by 7 bases; bases with no gene match: 4. From germline, CDR1 is SEHNR and CDR2 FQNEAQ (reference sequence). The CDR3 runs 13 residues. CDR3 amino acids: CASTRQGNYGYTF. The CDR3 nucleotides are TGTGCCAGCACCCGACAGGGAAACTATGGCTACACCTTC.

This clonotype was seen at least ten times. V usage is TRBV28 and J usage is TRBJ2-2, with D possibly matching TRBD2 (6 bases). CDR1 is MDHEN, CDR2 SYDVKM, per germline. The CDR3 covers 14 residues. V was shortened by 7 bases and J by 0 bases, with 9 bases between the two germline ends. DNA of the CDR3: TGTGCCAGCAAGGGCGGGGCGAACACCGGGGAGCTGTTTTTT. Translated: CASKGGANTGELFF. Filled out from reference TRBV28 and TRBJ2-2, the complete variable domain reads DVKVTQSSRYLVKRTGEKVFLECVQDMDHENMFWYRQDPGLGLRLIYFSYDVKMKEKGDIPEGYSVSREKKERFSLILESASTNQTSMYLCASKGGANTGELFFGEGSRLTVL.

Remarks on this clonotype: A read error is possible here, since a much larger clone lies one base away. This CDR3 is missing its conserved last phenylalanine or tryptophan, likely due to a read error. The V call is TRBV2, the J call TRBJ1-2, with D maybe TRBD1 (6 bases). The CDR3 is 13 residues long. CDR1 SNHLY and CDR2 FYNNEI come from the germline V gene. Trimming took 7 bases from V and 3 from J, leaving 12 bases between them. Written as DNA, the CDR3 is TGTGCCAGCACGCGACAGGAGGACTATGGCTACACCTCC. Translated: CASTRQEDYGYTS.

About this clonotype itself: Just one base apart from a much larger clone, this may be a read error. The rearrangement links TRBV20-1 to TRBJ2-1; no definite D call. The germline V gene has CDR1 DFQATT and CDR2 SNEGSKA (reference sequence). Trimming stripped 0 bases from V and 0 bases from J, with 18 bases between. The CDR3 sequence is 18 residues long. Here the CDR3 reads CSARDYASTASSYNEQFF. In nucleotides, the CDR3 is TGCAGTGCTAGAGATTACGCGAGCACGGCAAGCTCCTACAATGAGCAGTTCTTC.

A few counts support this clonotype. This clone may be a read error of a much larger clone one base away. V is TRBV12-3 or TRBV12-4 and J is TRBJ2-2; the D gene is possibly TRBD2 (6 bases). The CDR3 is 17 residues long. V lost 3 bases, J lost 1 base, and 15 bases lay in between. The CDR3: CASSFGYLALNTGELFF. The CDR3 nucleotides are TGTGCCAGCAGTTTTGGGTACCTAGCGTTGAACACCGGGGAGCTGTTTTTT.

This clonotype was seen repeatedly, ten times or more. The genes are TRBV2 and TRBJ1-1; no clear D gene. Germline V gene sequence: CDR1 SNHLY, CDR2 FYNNEI. Trimming left V 5 bases short and J 0 bases short, with 7 bases between. The CDR3 loop spans 13 amino acids. The CDR3: CASSPPMNTEAFF. Here the CDR3 DNA reads TGTGCCAGCAGTCCCCCCATGAACACTGAAGCTTTCTTT.